This T cell receptor beta chain was sequenced for a study of T cells in Graves' hyperthyroidism and ophthalmopathy. The investigators amplified TCR beta CDR3 regions from RNA transcripts. When the TCR CDR3 underwent first-round RT-PCR, the HTBI primer set was used. Via MiXCR, TCRdb re-called the multiplex PCR reads, giving one row per CDR3 protein. The sample has approximately 610,000 distinct CDR3 sequences; over 15% are singletons. V lost 3 bases and J lost 3, with 13 bases in between. There are 15 residues in the CDR3. The germline CDR1 and CDR2 sequences are SGHDT and YYEEEE. The sequence was obtained from a woman between 18 and 30 years old with Graves' hyperthyroidism. Sequencing was carried out using blood. This chain uses TRBV5-6 with TRBJ2-1; either TRBD1 or TRBD2 may fit D (5 bases each). CDR3 nucleotide sequence: TGTGCCAGCAGCTCTCGCCTGGGGGTCTACAATGAGCAGTTCTTC. Its protein product is CASSSRLGVYNEQFF. Full variable domain (missing parts from reference TRBV5-6 and TRBJ2-1): DAGVTQSPTHLIKTRGQQVTLRCSPKSGHDTVSWYQQALGQGPQFIFQYYEEEERQRGNFPDRFSGHQFPNYSSELNVNALLLGDSALYLCASSSRLGVYNEQFFGPGTRLTVL.